Below, one TCR beta chain is given with its context. J gave up 7 bases and V 5 bases, and 13 bases lay outside the gene matches. The CDR3 loop spans 16 amino acids. The V gene's germline CDR1 is SGHAT and CDR2 FQNNGV. Original data processing: Quantification of nucleated cells was approximated via reference gene primer amplification. The method was immunoSEQ multiplex PCR; TCRdb's version includes in-frame clones alone and lacks a portion of them. The D gene and trimming were derived from the DNA, and the V and J assignments and clone size from that table. This table has more than 200,000 clones, around nine tenths appearing once. The sample comes from a study of blood T cell repertoires in COVID-19. Study-wide context: The United States, Italy and Spain were the sources of the acute and convalescent COVID-19 samples. Sources were T cells, B-cell-depleted T cells, or PBMCs; the material itself was cDNA or gDNA.

The origin of this receptor is a woman in her thirties or forties who had recovered from COVID-19. The specimen was peripheral blood. The rearrangement joins TRBV11-2 to TRBJ1-5; 8 bases line up with TRBD1. Here the CDR3 DNA reads TGTGCCAGCAGCGTTCTTCCCGGACAGGGTCGGCAGCCCCAGCATTTT. This encodes CASSVLPGQGRQPQHF.